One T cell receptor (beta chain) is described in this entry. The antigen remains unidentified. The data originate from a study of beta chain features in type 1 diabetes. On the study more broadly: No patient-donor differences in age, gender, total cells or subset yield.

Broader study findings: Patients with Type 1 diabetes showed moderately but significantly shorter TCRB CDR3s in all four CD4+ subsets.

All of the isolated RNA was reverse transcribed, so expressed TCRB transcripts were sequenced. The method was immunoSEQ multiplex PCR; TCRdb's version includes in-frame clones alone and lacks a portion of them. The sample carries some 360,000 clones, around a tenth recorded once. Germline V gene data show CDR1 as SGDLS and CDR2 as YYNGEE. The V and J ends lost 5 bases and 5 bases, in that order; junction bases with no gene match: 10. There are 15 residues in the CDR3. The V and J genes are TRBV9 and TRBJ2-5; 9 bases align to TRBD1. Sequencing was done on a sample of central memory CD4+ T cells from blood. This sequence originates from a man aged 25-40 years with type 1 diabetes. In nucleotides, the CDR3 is TGTGCCAGCAGTCAATCGACAGGGGGTGGGGAGACCCAGTACTTC. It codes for CASSQSTGGGETQYF.